This T cell receptor (beta chain) was profiled in a study of blood T cells in healthy people across ages. Notes on the study in general: It was the long-lived donors that had more naive CD4+ cells and higher diversity than aged donors. Estimates of diversity drawn from one million T cells were considered underestimates.

A few counts support this clonotype. Its target is unknown. The V gene's germline CDR1 is SGHTA and CDR2 FQGNSA. The CDR3 loop spans 13 amino acids. Extraction of total RNA produced a minimum of 5.5 micrograms from each sample. A second PCR, run for roughly 7 to 11 cycles, used a sample-barcoded 5' primer plus a J-beta primer mix. One entry per CDR3 protein results from TCRdb running MiXCR on the 5' RACE reads. The table lists 1.5 million to 2 million distinct CDR3 sequences, 49% of them singletons. The sequence was collected from a woman aged 40 to 50 in good health. The chain recombines TRBV7-2 with TRBJ2-7; a possible D gene is TRBD1 (6 bases). Gene TRBJ2-5 matches the end of the DNA better, so the J call may be wrong. The sequenced sample consisted of blood. CDR3 loop: CASSVDSLETQYF. In DNA, the CDR3 is TGTGCCAGCAGCGTGGACAGTCTAGAGACCCAGTACTTC.